This T cell receptor (beta chain) was captured by sequencing in a study of blood T cell repertoires in COVID-19. Study as a whole: The cDNA or gDNA used as material had been derived from T cells, B-cell-depleted T cells, or PBMCs.

Generated by immunoSEQ multiplex PCR, the TCRdb table keeps only in-frame clones and is missing some. This table holds 240,000 or so clones, 75% to 90% found once. The sequence was collected from a woman in her twenties or thirties who had recovered from COVID-19. Sample: peripheral blood.

The CDR3 region is CGGLTHEQYF. DNA for the CDR3: TGCGGCGGGCTTACCCACGAGCAGTACTTC. This chain joins TRBV5-1 and TRBJ2-7, with D perhaps TRBD2 (5 bases). From germline, CDR1 is SGHRS and CDR2 YFSETQ. CDR3 length: 10 amino acids.